This T cell receptor beta chain was recorded in a study of shared clonotypes between healthy human individuals. At the level of the study: Per donor, three plates held CD4 naive cells, three held CD4 memory, two held CD8 naive and one held CD8 memory.

A CD45RA+ naive subset and a CD45RA-negative memory subset were split from CD4+ cells. The CDR3 has 21 amino acids. The germline CDR1 and CDR2 sequences are ENHRY and SYGVKD. V lost 0 bases and J lost 0; bases outside the gene matches: 16. The study, taken as a whole, reports: Relative to memory subsets, naive subsets generally showed larger estimated richness.

Points on this clone: Its antigen is unidentified.

Assay used: immunoSEQ multiplex PCR; TCRdb lists only in-frame clones, some missing. The sample lists 1,400,000 or so clones, about 98.5% occurring once. Sequenced input: naive CD4+ T cells sorted from blood. Subset denoted: CD45RA+ positively selected. This chain connects TRBV10-3 to TRBJ1-5, with 8 bases aligning to TRBD1. The source is a man under 40 in good health. CDR3 region: CAISESGIQGVGPNSNQPQHF. CDR3 DNA: TGTGCCATCAGTGAGTCAGGTATACAGGGGGTTGGGCCGAATAGCAATCAGCCCCAGCATTTT.